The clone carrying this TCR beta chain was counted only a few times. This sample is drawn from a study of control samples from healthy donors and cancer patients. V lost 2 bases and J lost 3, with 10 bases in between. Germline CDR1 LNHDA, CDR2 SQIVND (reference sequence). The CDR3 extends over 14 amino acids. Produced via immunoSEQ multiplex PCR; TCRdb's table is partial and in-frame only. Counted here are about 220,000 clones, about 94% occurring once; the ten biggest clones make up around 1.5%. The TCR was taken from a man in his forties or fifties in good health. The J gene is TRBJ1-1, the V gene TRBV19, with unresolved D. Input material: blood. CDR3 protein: CASSIKYSDTEAFF. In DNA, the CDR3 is TGTGCCAGTAGTATAAAGTACTCGGACACTGAAGCTTTCTTT.